The 20 T cell receptor beta chains presented below share a single source sample, sequenced in a study of blood T cell repertoires in COVID-19. TCRdb keeps only in-frame clones here, not all; method: immunoSEQ multiplex PCR. The sample yields around 390,000 clones, approximately 90% seen once. The specimen sequenced was PBMCs or T cells enriched from blood (not recorded which). All receptors derive from a woman in her 50s who had recovered from COVID-19.

V and J are TRBV11-3 and TRBJ2-5; 9 positions agree with TRBD1. The CDR3 extends over 16 amino acids. The germline V gene encodes CDR1 SGHNT and CDR2 YENEEA. With V trimmed by 1 base and J by 3 bases, 6 bases remained unmatched. The CDR3 protein is CASSLVGTGSEETQYF. CDR3 in DNA: TGTGCCAGCAGCTTAGTCGGGACAGGGAGCGAAGAGACCCAGTACTTC.

The chain carries TRBV19 and TRBJ1-5, with 7 bases lining up with TRBD1. The CDR3 sequence is 15 residues long. V trimming: 0 bases; J trimming: 4 bases; junction bases outside the gene matches: 3. CDR1 is LNHDA, CDR2 SQIVND, per germline (reference sequence). CDR3 coding DNA: TGTGCCAGTAGTATAGATATGGGACAGAATCAGCCCCAGCATTTT. It is translated as CASSIDMGQNQPQHF. Combining the CDR3 with reference TRBV19 and TRBJ1-5 gives the whole variable domain DGGITQSPKYLFRKEGQNVTLSCEQNLNHDAMYWYRQDPGQGLRLIYYSQIVNDFQKGDIAEGYSVSREKKESFPLTVTSAQKNPTAFYLCASSIDMGQNQPQHFGDGTRLSIL.

The V gene is TRBV4-1, the J gene TRBJ1-2, with TRBD1 matching over 7 bases. The CDR3 spans 17 residues. Looked up from germline, CDR1 is MGHRA and CDR2 is YSYEKL. Trimming removed 2 bases from V and 4 bases from J; junction bases left unmatched: 13. The DNA for the CDR3 is TGCGCCAGCAGCCAACGGTCGAGCAACAGGGGAACCTATGGCTACACCTTC. Translating gives CASSQRSSNRGTYGYTF.

The chain has TRBV5-1 and TRBJ2-1; the D gene is possibly TRBD1 (6 bases). The CDR3 is 14 amino acids. Germline V CDR1 and CDR2: SGHRS, YFSETQ. The ends were cut back, 8 bases at V and 6 bases at J, with 18 bases in the middle. DNA for the CDR3: TGCGCCAGTTCCCTCGACGACAGGTTCAATGAGCAGTTCTTC. Translated, it gives CASSLDDRFNEQFF.

The rearrangement links TRBV7-3 to TRBJ1-1; TRBD1 matches 8 bases. Unmatched junction bases numbered 5, after V lost 5 bases and J lost 6 bases. This CDR3 region has 13 residues. CDR1 and CDR2 (germline): SGHTA, FQGTGA. Here the CDR3 reads CASSKQQGAEAFF. The CDR3 DNA is TGTGCCAGCAGCAAACAACAGGGGGCTGAAGCTTTCTTT.

This clone was observed a single time. The same CDR3 arises from other DNA sequences in this sample as well. This chain joins TRBV7-9 and TRBJ1-1; D unclear. The V gene lost 0 bases and the J gene lost 6 bases, with 5 bases spanning the gap. The CDR3 has 12 residues. The germline CDR1 and CDR2 sequences are SEHNR and FQNEAQ (reference sequence). The CDR3 protein is CASSLARAEAFF. CDR3 nucleotide sequence: TGTGCCAGCAGCTTAGCGCGGGCTGAAGCTTTCTTT.

The J gene is TRBJ1-6, the V gene TRBV5-1; 7 nucleotides match TRBD1. Germline V lookup: CDR1 SGHRS, CDR2 YFSETQ. Trimming cost V 0 bases and J 10 bases; bases outside gene matches: 10. The length of the CDR3 is 16 residues. The CDR3 protein is CASSLAMDRSASPLHF. The CDR3, as DNA: TGCGCCAGCAGCTTGGCCATGGACAGGAGTGCGTCACCCCTCCACTTT.

The genes are TRBV19 and TRBJ1-1, with 9 bases that match TRBD1. Germline assignment: CDR1 LNHDA and CDR2 SQIVND (reference sequence). V lost 4 bases and J lost 5; bases outside the gene matches: 8. The CDR3 is made up of 15 amino acids. The DNA for the CDR3 is TGTGCCAGTAGTACAGTAGGACAGGGGCGGACTGAAGCTTTCTTT. It translates to CASSTVGQGRTEAFF.

The rearrangement uses TRBV3-1 (or the pseudogene TRBV3-2) and TRBJ1-2, with D hard to call. Between the trimmed V and J ends, which lost 3 bases and 0 bases, there was a span of 8 bases. The CDR3 extends over 14 amino acids. Looked up from germline, CDR1 is LGHDT and CDR2 is YNNKEL (reference sequence). As DNA, the CDR3 is TGTGCCAGCAGCCACCGGGAAACTAACTATGGCTACACCTTC. Translated, it gives CASSHRETNYGYTF.

The sample holds one count of this clone. The chain is built from TRBV6-2 or TRBV6-3 and TRBJ2-7, with 10 nucleotides matching TRBD1. The V gene end was trimmed by 5 bases and the J gene end by 1 base; junction bases not matched to a gene: 5. Germline assignment: CDR1 MNHEY and CDR2 SVGEGT. This CDR3 is built from 15 residues. The CDR3 coding sequence is TGTGCCAGCAGTCCCGGACAGGGGGTTTCCTACGAGCAGTACTTC. Encoded protein: CASSPGQGVSYEQYF.

This chain uses TRBV5-4 with TRBJ2-5; TRBD2 matches 12 bases. Trimming at V came to 2 bases and at J to 5 bases, leaving 4 bases not matched to a gene. Looked up from germline, CDR1 is SGHNT and CDR2 is YYREEE (reference sequence). The CDR3 length is 15 residues. The CDR3 coding sequence is TGTGCCAGCAGCTTCTGGACTAGCGGGGTGGAGACCCAGTACTTC. Its translation is CASSFWTSGVETQYF.

J is TRBJ1-1 and V is TRBV7-9, with unresolved D. Trimming left V 5 bases short and J 0 bases short, with 10 bases between. The CDR3 runs to 14 residues. In germline, CDR1 is SEHNR, CDR2 FQNEAQ (reference sequence). Here the CDR3 DNA reads TGTGCCAGCAGCCCCGGTTCGGTGAACACTGAAGCTTTCTTT. This codes for CASSPGSVNTEAFF.

In this sample, this clone turned up once. J is TRBJ1-1 and V is TRBV28; D possibly corresponds to TRBD1 (5 bases). This CDR3 contains 14 residues. V lost 2 bases and J 4 bases, leaving 11 bases between the germline ends. Germline V gives CDR1 MDHEN, CDR2 SYDVKM. CDR3 in amino acids: CASSLTQGRTEAFF. CDR3 nucleotide sequence: TGTGCCAGCAGTTTAACCCAGGGTCGCACTGAAGCTTTCTTT.

This sequence joins TRBV3-1 (or the pseudogene TRBV3-2) and TRBJ2-7; D remains unclear. This CDR3 comprises 13 residues. Germline CDR1 is LGHDT and CDR2 is YNNKEL (reference sequence). V dropped 2 bases and J dropped 1 base, with 6 bases sitting between them. The CDR3 protein is CASSQQKSYEQYF. The CDR3 DNA reads TGTGCCAGCAGCCAACAGAAATCCTACGAGCAGTACTTC.

The V and J genes are TRBV3-1 (or the pseudogene TRBV3-2) and TRBJ2-1; 12 nucleotides align to TRBD2. Trimming cost V 0 bases and J 6 bases; bases outside gene matches: 6. This CDR3 is built from 17 residues. Germline V gene lookup returns CDR1 LGHDT and CDR2 YNNKEL (reference sequence). This chain's CDR3 is CASSQEGGTSGSNEQFF. The CDR3 bases are TGTGCCAGCAGCCAAGAAGGGGGGACTAGCGGGTCCAATGAGCAGTTCTTC.

V and J are TRBV12-3 or TRBV12-4 and TRBJ1-1; D gene ambiguous. V shed 3 bases and J shed 9 bases, with 11 bases lying between them. The CDR3 runs to 12 residues. The CDR3 sequence is CASSFVGAKAFF. In DNA, the CDR3 is TGTGCCAGCAGTTTCGTGGGAGCTAAAGCTTTCTTT.

The J gene is TRBJ1-1, the V gene TRBV27; no firm D call. Trimming cost V 4 bases and J 0 bases, with 15 bases left between them. Germline V gene sequence: CDR1 MNHEY, CDR2 SMNVEV (reference sequence). This CDR3 has 16 residues. The CDR3 protein is CASSSEGSTMNTEAFF. DNA for the CDR3: TGTGCCAGCAGTTCAGAGGGCTCGACCATGAACACTGAAGCTTTCTTT.

The chain recombines TRBV3-1 (or the pseudogene TRBV3-2) with TRBJ2-3, with TRBD2 matching 8 bases. V lost 1 base to trimming and J lost 3 bases; unmatched junction nucleotides: 3. This CDR3 has 15 amino acids. CDR1 is LGHDT, CDR2 YNNKEL, per germline (reference sequence). The CDR3 sequence is CASSQASGGTDTQYF. DNA for the CDR3: TGTGCCAGCAGCCAAGCCTCGGGGGGGACAGATACGCAGTATTTT.

The chain links TRBV19 to TRBJ1-2; the match to TRBD1 covers 9 bases. With 3 bases clipped from V and 4 bases from J, the junction kept 6 bases outside the gene matches. From germline, CDR1 is LNHDA and CDR2 SQIVND (reference sequence). The CDR3 loop spans 15 amino acids. The CDR3 sequence is CASSIRTGEVYGYTF. CDR3 DNA: TGTGCCAGTAGTATCCGGACAGGGGAGGTCTATGGCTACACCTTC.

The chain carries TRBV29-1 and TRBJ1-3; tentative D call: TRBD1 (5 bases). V lost 6 bases to trimming and J lost 3 bases, with 12 bases between them. The CDR3 has 13 residues. Germline-derived CDR1 and CDR2 are SQVTM and ANQGSEA. Written as DNA, the CDR3 is TGCAGCGTGGGGGGAGAACTTGGAAACACCATATATTTT. Translation gives CSVGGELGNTIYF.